The sequence of this T cell receptor (beta chain) was determined in a study of OX40 agonist ivuxolimab in advanced cancers. TCRdb's copy holds only in-frame clones and misses some; the assay was immunoSEQ multiplex PCR. This table holds around 150,000 clones, under 95% found once. CDR3 length: 15 residues. V lost 0 bases and J lost 2; bases outside the gene matches: 2. CDR1 and CDR2 (germline): SGHTA, FQGNSA. This clone was detected only once. Sequencing was performed on CD4+ or CD8+ T cells sorted from blood, taken in a trial of the OX40 agonist ivuxolimab. The chain employs TRBV7-2 and TRBJ2-7; 9 nucleotides line up with TRBD2. The sequence came from an adult with an advanced solid tumor such as melanoma, head and neck, liver or kidney cancer. CDR3 region: CASSLAGLAAYEQYF. The CDR3 bases are TGTGCCAGCAGCTTAGCGGGACTAGCTGCCTACGAGCAGTACTTC. The full variable domain, with the rest looked up from reference TRBV7-2 and TRBJ2-7, is GAGVSQSPSNKVTEKGKDVELRCDPISGHTALYWYRQSLGQGLEFLIYFQGNSAPDKSGLPSDRFSAERTGGSVSTLTIQRTQQEDSAVYLCASSLAGLAAYEQYFGPGTRLTVT.